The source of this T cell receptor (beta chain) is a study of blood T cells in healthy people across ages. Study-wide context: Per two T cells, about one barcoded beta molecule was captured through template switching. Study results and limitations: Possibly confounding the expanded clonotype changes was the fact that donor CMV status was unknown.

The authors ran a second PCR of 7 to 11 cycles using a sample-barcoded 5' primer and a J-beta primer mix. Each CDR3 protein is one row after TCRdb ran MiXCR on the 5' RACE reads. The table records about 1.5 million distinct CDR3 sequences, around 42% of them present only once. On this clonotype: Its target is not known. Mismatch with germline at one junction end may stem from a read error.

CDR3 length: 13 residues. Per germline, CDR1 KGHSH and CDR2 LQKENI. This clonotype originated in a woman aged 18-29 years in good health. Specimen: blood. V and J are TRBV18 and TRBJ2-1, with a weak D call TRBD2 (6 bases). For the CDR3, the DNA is TGTGCCGGCTCACCAACCACTAGCAGTGAGCAGTTCTTC. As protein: CAGSPTTSSEQFF.